The 3 T cell receptor beta chains reported below all come from one sample, sequenced in a study of cytomegalovirus exposure and HLA in healthy donors. Use of 60 Vbeta and 13 Jbeta primers characterized the PCR. The protocol was immunoSEQ multiplex PCR, while the TCRdb copy is restricted to in-frame clones and leaves out a portion. The repertoire holds over 45,000 clones, about 83% seen once, with 4.3% in the top ten. Sequences were obtained from PBMCs. The receptor set was obtained from a man younger than 40 in good health and CMV-seronegative.

This rearrangement joins TRBV4-3 to TRBJ2-5; TRBD1 aligns across 8 bases. The CDR3 has 14 amino acids. Unmatched junction bases numbered 3, after V lost 2 bases and J lost 4 bases. Per the germline V gene, CDR1 is LGHNA and CDR2 is YSLEER. The CDR3 sequence is CASSQTGGGETQYF. The CDR3 DNA reads TGCGCCAGCAGCCAAACAGGGGGTGGAGAGACCCAGTACTTC.

The rearrangement links TRBV19 to TRBJ2-7, with 8 bases aligning to TRBD1. V trimming: 6 bases; J trimming: 4 bases; junction bases outside the gene matches: 11. The V gene's germline CDR1 is LNHDA and CDR2 SQIVND (reference sequence). CDR3 length: 15 amino acids. CDR3 DNA: TGTGCCAGTAGCTATCCGGGACAGGCTATATACGAGCAGTACTTC. Its protein product is CASSYPGQAIYEQYF. Full variable domain (remainder filled in from reference TRBV19 and TRBJ2-7): DGGITQSPKYLFRKEGQNVTLSCEQNLNHDAMYWYRQDPGQGLRLIYYSQIVNDFQKGDIAEGYSVSREKKESFPLTVTSAQKNPTAFYLCASSYPGQAIYEQYFGPGTRLTVT.

V and J are TRBV6-5 and TRBJ2-7, with D unclear. CDR3 length equals 14 residues. Germline lookup yields CDR1 MNHEY and CDR2 SVGAGI. Trimming left V 6 bases short and J 4 bases short, with 16 bases between. The CDR3: CASSPWQRLYEQYF. The CDR3 DNA is TGTGCCAGCAGCCCCTGGCAGAGGCTATACGAGCAGTACTTC.